This T cell receptor (beta chain) was found in a study of monozygotic twins with inflammatory bowel disease. Someone took an approximately 2.3 ml blood sample from each of the donors. Study findings and constraints: IBD patients, compared with healthy twins, shared fewer clonotypes with others (especially with disease activity).

Every TCR library drew on about 3,700 ng of total RNA. TCRdb re-called the 5' RACE reads; every CDR3 protein appears as one record, without DNA. The record lists under 150,000 distinct CDR3 sequences, of which the ten most abundant hold 2% to 3%. The CDR3 runs 15 residues. Germline CDR1 reads SGHTA; CDR2 reads FQGNSA. On this clonotype itself: The antigen is unknown.

V and J are TRBV7-2 and TRBJ2-3; TCRdb names TRBD2, which stays unverified in the absence of DNA. The sample comprised blood. The sequence was collected from a human donor with ulcerative colitis or Crohn's disease, or a healthy co-twin of an affected twin (not recorded which). The CDR3 spells CASSSTSGVLDTQYF.